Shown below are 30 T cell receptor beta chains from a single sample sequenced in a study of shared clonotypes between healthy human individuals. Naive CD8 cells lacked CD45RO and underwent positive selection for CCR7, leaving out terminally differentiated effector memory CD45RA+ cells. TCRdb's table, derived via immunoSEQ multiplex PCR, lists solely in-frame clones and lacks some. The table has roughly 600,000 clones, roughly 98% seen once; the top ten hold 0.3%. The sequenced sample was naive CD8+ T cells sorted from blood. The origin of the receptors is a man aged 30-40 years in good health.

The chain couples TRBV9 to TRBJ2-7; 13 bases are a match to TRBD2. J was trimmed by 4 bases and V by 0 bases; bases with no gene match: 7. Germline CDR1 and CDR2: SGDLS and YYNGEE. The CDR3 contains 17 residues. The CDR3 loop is CASSVGSGTSGIYEQYF. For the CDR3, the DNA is TGTGCCAGCAGCGTAGGGTCTGGGACTAGCGGGATTTACGAGCAGTACTTC.

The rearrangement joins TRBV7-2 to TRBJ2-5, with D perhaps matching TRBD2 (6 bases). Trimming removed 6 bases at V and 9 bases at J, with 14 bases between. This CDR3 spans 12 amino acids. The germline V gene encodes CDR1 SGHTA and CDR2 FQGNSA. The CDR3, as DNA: TGTGCCAGCAGGGGGACTCCCAGTTCCCAGTACTTC. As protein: CASRGTPSSQYF.

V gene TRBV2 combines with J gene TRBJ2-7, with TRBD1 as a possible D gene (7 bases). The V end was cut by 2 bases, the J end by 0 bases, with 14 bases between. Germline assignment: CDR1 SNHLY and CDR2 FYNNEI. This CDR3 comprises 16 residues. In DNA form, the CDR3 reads TGTGCCAGCAGTGAATCGGGGGACAGTTTCTCCTACGAGCAGTACTTC. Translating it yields CASSESGDSFSYEQYF.

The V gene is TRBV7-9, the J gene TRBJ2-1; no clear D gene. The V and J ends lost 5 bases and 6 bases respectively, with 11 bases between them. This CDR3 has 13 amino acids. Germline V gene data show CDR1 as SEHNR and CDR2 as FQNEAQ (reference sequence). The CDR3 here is CASSINYSNEQFF. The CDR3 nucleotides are TGTGCCAGCAGCATTAATTATAGCAATGAGCAGTTCTTC.

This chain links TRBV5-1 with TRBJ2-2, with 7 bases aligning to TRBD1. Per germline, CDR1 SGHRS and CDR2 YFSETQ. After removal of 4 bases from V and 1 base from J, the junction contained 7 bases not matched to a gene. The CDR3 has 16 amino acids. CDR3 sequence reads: CASSPGQNWNTGELFF. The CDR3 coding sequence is TGCGCCAGCAGCCCGGGACAGAATTGGAACACCGGGGAGCTGTTTTTT.

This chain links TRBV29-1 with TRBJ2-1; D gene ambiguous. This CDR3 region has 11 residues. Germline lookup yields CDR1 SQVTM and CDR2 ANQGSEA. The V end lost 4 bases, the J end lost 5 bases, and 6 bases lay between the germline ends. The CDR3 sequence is CSVGSNNEQFF. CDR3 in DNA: TGCAGCGTTGGGTCCAACAATGAGCAGTTCTTC.

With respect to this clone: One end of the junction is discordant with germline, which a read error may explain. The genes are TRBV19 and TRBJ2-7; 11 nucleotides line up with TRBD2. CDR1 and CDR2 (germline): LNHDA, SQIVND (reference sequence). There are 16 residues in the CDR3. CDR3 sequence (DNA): TGTGCCAGTATTATAGCGGGAGGGTTGTTAACCTACGAGCAGTACTTC. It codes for CASIIAGGLLTYEQYF.

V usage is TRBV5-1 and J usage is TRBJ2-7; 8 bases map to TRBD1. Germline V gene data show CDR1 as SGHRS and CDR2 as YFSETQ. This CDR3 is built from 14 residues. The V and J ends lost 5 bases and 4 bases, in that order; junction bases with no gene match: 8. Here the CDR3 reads CASSNRGVRYEQYF. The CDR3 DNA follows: TGCGCCAGCAGTAACAGGGGGGTGCGATACGAGCAGTACTTC.

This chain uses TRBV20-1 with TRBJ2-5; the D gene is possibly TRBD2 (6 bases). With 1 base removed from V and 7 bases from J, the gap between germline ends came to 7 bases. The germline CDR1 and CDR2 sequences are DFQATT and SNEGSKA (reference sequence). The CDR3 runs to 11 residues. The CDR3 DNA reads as TGCAGTGCTAGAGTGGGAGGGACCCAGTACTTC. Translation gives CSARVGGTQYF.

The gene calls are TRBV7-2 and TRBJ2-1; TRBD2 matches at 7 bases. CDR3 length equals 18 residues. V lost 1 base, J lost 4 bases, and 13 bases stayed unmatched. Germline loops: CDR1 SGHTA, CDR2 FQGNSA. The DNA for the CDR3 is TGTGCCAGCAGCTTAGGAGGAGGGAGGGCCTCGTTTTACAATGAGCAGTTCTTC. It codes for CASSLGGGRASFYNEQFF.

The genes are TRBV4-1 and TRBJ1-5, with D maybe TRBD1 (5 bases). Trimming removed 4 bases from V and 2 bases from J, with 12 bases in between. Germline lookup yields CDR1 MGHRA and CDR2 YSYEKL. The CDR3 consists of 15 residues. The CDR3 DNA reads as TGCGCCAGCAGCCCCCAGGGATACGGCAATCAGCCCCAGCATTTT. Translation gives CASSPQGYGNQPQHF.

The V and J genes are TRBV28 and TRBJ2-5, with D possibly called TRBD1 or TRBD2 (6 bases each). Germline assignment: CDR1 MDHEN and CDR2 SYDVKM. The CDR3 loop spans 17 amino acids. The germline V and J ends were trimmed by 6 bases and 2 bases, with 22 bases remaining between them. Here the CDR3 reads CASSSIRGDPSQETQYF. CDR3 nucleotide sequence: TGTGCCAGCAGCTCTATAAGGGGGGACCCTTCTCAAGAGACCCAGTACTTC.

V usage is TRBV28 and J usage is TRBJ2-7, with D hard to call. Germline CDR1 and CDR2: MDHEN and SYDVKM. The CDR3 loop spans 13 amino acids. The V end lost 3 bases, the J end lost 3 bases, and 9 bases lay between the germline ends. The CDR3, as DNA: TGTGCCAGCAGTTTCTCCGGGTTCTACGAGCAGTACTTC. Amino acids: CASSFSGFYEQYF.

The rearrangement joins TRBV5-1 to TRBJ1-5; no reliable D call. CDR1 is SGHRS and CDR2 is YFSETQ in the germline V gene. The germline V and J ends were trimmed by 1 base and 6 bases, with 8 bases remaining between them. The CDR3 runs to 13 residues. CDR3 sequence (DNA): TGCGCCAGCAGCTTGACGGGAGGTCAGCCCCAGCATTTT. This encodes CASSLTGGQPQHF.

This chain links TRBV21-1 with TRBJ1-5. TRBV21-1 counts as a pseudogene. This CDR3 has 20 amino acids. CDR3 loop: CASSKKSARTSALKNQPQHF. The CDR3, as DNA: TGTGCCAGCAGCAAAAAATCGGCCAGGACTTCGGCCCTCAAAAATCAGCCCCAGCATTTT.

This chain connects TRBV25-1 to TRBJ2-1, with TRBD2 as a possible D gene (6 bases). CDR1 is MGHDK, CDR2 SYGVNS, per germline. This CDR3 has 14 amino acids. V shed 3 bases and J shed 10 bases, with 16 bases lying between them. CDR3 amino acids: CASSEAGWALEQFF. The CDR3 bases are TGTGCCAGCAGTGAGGCGGGATGGGCCCTCGAGCAGTTCTTC.

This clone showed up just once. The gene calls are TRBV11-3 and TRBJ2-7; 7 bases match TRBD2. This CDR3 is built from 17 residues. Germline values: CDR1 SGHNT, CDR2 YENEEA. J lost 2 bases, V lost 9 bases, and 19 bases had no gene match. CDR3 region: CARPIPLTSERTYEQYF. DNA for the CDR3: TGTGCCAGGCCTATCCCCCTCACTAGCGAGAGGACCTACGAGCAGTACTTC.

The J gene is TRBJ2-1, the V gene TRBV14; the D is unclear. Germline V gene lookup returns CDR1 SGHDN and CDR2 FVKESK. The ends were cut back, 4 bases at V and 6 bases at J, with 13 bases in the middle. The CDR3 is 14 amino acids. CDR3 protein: CASSPGVSSNEQFF. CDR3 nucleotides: TGTGCCAGCAGCCCCGGTGTTAGCAGCAATGAGCAGTTCTTC.

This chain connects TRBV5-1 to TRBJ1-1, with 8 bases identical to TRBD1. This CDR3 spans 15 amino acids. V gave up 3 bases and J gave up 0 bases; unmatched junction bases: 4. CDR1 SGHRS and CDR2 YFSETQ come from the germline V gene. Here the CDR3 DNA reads TGCGCCAGCAGCTCTAGACAGGGGATGAACACTGAAGCTTTCTTT. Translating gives CASSSRQGMNTEAFF.

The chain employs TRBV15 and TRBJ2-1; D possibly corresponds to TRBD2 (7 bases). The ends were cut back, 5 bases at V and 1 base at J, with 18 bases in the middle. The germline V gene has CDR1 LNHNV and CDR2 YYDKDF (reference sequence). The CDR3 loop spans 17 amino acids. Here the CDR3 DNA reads TGTGCCACCAGCCCGGGGGCGGGGGAGGGATCCTACAATGAGCAGTTCTTC. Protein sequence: CATSPGAGEGSYNEQFF.

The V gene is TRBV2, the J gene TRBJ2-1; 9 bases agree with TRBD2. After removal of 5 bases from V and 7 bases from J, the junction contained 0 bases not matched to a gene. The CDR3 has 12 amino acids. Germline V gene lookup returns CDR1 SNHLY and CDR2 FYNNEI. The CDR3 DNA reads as TGTGCCAGCAGTCTAGCGGGGAATGAGCAGTTCTTC. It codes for CASSLAGNEQFF.

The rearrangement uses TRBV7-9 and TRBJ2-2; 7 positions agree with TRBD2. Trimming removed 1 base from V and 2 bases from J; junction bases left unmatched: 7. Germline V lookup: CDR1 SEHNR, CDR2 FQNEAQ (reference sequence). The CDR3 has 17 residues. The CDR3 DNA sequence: TGTGCCAGCAGCTTAGTTGTTGGCGGGAGTAACACCGGGGAGCTGTTTTTT. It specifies CASSLVVGGSNTGELFF.

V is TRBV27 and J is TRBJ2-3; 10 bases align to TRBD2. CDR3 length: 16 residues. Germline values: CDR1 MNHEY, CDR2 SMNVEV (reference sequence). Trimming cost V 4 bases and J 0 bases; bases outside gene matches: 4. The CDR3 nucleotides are TGTGCCAGCAGTTACGGACTAGCGGATAGCACAGATACGCAGTATTTT. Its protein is CASSYGLADSTDTQYF.

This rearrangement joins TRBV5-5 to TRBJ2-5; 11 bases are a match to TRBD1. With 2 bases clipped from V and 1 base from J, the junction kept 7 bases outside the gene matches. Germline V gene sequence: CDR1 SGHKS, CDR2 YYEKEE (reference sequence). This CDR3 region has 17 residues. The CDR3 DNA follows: TGTGCCAGCAGCTTATGGGGGACAGGGGGATTCCAAGAGACCCAGTACTTC. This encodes CASSLWGTGGFQETQYF. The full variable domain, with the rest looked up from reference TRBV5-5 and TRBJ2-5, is DAGVTQSPTHLIKTRGQQVTLRCSPISGHKSVSWYQQVLGQGPQFIFQYYEKEERGRGNFPDRFSARQFPNYSSELNVNALLLGDSALYLCASSLWGTGGFQETQYFGPGTRLLVL.

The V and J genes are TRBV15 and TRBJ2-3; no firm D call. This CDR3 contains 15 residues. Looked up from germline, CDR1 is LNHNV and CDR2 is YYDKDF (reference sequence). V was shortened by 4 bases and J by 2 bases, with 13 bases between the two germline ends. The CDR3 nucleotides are TGTGCCACCAGCAACTTCGGTGGGGACACAGATACGCAGTATTTT. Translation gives CATSNFGGDTDTQYF.

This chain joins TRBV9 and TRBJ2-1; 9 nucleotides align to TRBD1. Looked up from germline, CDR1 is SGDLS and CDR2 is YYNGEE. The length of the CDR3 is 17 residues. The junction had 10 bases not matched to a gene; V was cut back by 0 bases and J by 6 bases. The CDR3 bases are TGTGCCAGCAGCGTAGCACCCGACAGGGGGGTGGTCAATGAGCAGTTCTTC. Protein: CASSVAPDRGVVNEQFF.

In DNA form, the CDR3 reads TGTGCCAGTAGTATTTTCGGACAGAACTCAGATACGCAGTATTTT. Residues: CASSIFGQNSDTQYF. The chain carries TRBV19 and TRBJ2-3, with D tentatively TRBD1 (6 bases). In germline, CDR1 is LNHDA, CDR2 SQIVND (reference sequence). Trimming stripped 3 bases from V and 4 bases from J, with 14 bases between. The length of the CDR3 is 15 residues.

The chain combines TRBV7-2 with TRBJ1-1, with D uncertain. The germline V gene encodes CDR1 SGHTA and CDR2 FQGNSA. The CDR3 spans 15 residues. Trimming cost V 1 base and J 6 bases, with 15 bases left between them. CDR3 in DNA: TGTGCCAGCAGCTTAGTGATGGGGTTCTCCGCTGAAGCTTTCTTT. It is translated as CASSLVMGFSAEAFF.

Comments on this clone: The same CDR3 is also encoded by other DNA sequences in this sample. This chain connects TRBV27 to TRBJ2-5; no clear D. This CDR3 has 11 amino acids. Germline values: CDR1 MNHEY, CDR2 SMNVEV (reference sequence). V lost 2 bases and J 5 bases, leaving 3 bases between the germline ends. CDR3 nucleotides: TGTGCCAGCAGTTTAGGGGAGACCCAGTACTTC. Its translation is CASSLGETQYF.

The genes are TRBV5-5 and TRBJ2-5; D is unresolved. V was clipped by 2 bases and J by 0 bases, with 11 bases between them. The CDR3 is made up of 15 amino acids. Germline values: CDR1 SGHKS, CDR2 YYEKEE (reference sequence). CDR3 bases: TGTGCCAGCAGCTTCTTTGATTCGTACCAAGAGACCCAGTACTTC. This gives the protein CASSFFDSYQETQYF.